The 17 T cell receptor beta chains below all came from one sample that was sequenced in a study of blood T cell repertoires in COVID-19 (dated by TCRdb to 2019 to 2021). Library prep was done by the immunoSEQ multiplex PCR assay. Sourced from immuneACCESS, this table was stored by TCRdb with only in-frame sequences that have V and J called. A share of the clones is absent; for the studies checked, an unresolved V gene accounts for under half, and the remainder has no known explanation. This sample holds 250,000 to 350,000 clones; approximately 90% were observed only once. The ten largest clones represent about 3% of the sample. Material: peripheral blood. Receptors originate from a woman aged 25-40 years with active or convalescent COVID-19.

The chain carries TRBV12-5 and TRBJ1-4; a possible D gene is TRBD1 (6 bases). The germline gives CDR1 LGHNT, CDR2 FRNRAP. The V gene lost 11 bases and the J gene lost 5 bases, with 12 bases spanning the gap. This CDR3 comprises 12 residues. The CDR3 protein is CAHDRPNEKLFF. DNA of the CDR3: TGTGCTCACGACAGGCCGAATGAAAAACTGTTTTTT.

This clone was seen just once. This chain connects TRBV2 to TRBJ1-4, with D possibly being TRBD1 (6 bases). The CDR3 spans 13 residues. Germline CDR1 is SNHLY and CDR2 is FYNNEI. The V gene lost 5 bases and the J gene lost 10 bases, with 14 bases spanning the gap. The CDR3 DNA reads TGTGCCAGCAGTACAGGGCCTGAGGGAAAACTGTTTTTT. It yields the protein CASSTGPEGKLFF.

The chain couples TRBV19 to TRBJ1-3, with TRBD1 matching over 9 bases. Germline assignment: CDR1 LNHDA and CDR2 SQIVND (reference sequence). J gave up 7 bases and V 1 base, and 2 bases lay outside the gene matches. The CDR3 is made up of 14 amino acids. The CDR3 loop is CASSIGGTGNTIYF. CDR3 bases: TGTGCCAGTAGTATAGGAGGGACAGGGAACACCATATATTTT.

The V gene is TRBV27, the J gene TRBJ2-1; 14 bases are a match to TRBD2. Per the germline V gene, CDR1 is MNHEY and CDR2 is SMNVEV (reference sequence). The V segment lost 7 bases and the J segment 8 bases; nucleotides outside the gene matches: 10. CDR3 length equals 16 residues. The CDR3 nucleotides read TGTGCCAGCACCCGACTAGCGGGGGGGCACGTCGATGAGCAGTTCTTC. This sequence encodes CASTRLAGGHVDEQFF.

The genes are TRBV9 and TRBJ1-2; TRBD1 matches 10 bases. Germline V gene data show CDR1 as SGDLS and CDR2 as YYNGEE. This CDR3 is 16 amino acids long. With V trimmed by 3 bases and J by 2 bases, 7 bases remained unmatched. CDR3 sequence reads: CASSAGGQGSNYGYTF. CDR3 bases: TGTGCCAGCAGCGCCGGGGGACAGGGGTCGAACTATGGCTACACCTTC. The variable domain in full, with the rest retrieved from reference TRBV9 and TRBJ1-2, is DSGVTQTPKHLITATGQRVTLRCSPRSGDLSVYWYQQSLDQGLQFLIQYYNGEERAKGNILERFSAQQFPDLHSELNLSSLELGDSALYFCASSAGGQGSNYGYTFGSGTRLTVV.

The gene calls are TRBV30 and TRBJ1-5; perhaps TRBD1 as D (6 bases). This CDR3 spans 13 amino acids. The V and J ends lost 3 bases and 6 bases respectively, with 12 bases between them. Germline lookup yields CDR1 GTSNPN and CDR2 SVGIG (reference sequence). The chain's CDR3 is CAWSIRGSQPQHF. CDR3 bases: TGTGCCTGGAGCATCAGGGGATCTCAGCCCCAGCATTTT.

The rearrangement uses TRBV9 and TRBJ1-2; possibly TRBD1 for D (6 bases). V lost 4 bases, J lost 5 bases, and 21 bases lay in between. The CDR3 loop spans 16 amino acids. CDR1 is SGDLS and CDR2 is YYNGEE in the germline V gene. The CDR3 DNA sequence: TGTGCCAGCAGCCTCTTCGACCGACAGGCCCCATATGGCTACACCTTC. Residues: CASSLFDRQAPYGYTF.

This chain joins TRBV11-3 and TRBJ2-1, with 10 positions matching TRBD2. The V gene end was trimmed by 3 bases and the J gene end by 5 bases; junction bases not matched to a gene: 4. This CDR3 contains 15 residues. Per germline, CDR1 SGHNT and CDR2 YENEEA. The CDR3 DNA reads TGTGCCAGCAGCTTCAGCGGGGGGGTAAACAATGAGCAGTTCTTC. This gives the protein CASSFSGGVNNEQFF. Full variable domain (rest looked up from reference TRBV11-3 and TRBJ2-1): EAGVVQSPRYKIIEKKQPVAFWCNPISGHNTLYWYLQNLGQGPELLIRYENEEAVDDSQLPKDRFSAERLKGVDSTLKIQPAELGDSAVYLCASSFSGGVNNEQFFGPGTRLTVL.

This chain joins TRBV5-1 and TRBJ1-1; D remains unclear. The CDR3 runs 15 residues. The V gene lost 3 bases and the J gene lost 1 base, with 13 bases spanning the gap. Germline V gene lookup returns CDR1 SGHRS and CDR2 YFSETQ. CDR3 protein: CASSWRAGGNTEAFF. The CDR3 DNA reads TGCGCCAGCAGCTGGCGGGCAGGCGGGAACACTGAAGCTTTCTTT. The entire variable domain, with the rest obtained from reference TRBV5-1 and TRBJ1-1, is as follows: KAGVTQTPRYLIKTRGQQVTLSCSPISGHRSVSWYQQTPGQGLQFLFEYFSETQRNKGNFPGRFSGRQFSNSRSEMNVSTLELGDSALYLCASSWRAGGNTEAFFGQGTRLTVV.

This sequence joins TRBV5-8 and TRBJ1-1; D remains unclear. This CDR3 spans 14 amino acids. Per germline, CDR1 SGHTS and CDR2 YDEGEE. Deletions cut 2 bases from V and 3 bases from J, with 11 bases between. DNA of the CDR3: TGTGCCAGCAGCTTTTCGATGGGCCACACTGAAGCTTTCTTT. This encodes CASSFSMGHTEAFF.

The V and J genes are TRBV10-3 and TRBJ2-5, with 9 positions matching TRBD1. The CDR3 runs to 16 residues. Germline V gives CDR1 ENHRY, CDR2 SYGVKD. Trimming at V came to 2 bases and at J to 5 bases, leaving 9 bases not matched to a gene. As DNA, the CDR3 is TGTGCCATCAGTGAGCGTTCCGGGACAGGGTTGGAGACCCAGTACTTC. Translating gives CAISERSGTGLETQYF.

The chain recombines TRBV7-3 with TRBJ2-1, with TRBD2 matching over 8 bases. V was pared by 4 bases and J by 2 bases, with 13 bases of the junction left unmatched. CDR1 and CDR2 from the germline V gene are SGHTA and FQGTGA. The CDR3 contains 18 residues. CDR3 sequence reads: CASSSKYTTSATYNEQFF. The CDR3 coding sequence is TGTGCCAGCAGCTCCAAATACACGACTAGCGCGACCTACAATGAGCAGTTCTTC.

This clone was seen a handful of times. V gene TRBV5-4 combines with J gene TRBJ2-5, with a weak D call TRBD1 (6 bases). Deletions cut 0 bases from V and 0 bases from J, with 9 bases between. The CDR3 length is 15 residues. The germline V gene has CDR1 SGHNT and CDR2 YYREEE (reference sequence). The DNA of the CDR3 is TGTGCCAGCAGCTTGGGTGGACAGAACCAAGAGACCCAGTACTTC. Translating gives CASSLGGQNQETQYF.

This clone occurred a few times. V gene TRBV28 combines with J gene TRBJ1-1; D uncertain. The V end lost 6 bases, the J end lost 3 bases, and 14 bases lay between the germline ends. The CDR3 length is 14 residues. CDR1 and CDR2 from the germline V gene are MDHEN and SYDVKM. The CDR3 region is CASRASRLYTEAFF. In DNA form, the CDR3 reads TGTGCCAGCAGGGCCTCCAGGCTATACACTGAAGCTTTCTTT.

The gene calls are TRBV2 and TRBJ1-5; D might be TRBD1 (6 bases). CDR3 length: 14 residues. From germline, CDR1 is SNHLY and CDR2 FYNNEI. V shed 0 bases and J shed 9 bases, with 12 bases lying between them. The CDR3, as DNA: TGTGCCAGCAGTGAAGCCAGGGGTCTGCGGCCCCAGCATTTT. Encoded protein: CASSEARGLRPQHF.

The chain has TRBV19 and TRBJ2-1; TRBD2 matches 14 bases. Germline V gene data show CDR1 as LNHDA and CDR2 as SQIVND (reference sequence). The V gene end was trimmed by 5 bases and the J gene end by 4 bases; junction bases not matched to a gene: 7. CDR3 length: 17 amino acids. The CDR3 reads CASSPTRTSGGYNEQFF. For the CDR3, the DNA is TGTGCCAGTAGTCCGACGCGGACTAGCGGGGGGTACAATGAGCAGTTCTTC.

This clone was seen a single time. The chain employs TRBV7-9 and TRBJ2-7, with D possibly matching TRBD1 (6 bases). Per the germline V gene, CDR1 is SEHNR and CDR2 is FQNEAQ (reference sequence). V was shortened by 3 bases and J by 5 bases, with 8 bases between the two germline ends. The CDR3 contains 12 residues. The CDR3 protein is CASSFGQNEQYF. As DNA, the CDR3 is TGTGCCAGCAGCTTTGGACAGAACGAGCAGTACTTC.